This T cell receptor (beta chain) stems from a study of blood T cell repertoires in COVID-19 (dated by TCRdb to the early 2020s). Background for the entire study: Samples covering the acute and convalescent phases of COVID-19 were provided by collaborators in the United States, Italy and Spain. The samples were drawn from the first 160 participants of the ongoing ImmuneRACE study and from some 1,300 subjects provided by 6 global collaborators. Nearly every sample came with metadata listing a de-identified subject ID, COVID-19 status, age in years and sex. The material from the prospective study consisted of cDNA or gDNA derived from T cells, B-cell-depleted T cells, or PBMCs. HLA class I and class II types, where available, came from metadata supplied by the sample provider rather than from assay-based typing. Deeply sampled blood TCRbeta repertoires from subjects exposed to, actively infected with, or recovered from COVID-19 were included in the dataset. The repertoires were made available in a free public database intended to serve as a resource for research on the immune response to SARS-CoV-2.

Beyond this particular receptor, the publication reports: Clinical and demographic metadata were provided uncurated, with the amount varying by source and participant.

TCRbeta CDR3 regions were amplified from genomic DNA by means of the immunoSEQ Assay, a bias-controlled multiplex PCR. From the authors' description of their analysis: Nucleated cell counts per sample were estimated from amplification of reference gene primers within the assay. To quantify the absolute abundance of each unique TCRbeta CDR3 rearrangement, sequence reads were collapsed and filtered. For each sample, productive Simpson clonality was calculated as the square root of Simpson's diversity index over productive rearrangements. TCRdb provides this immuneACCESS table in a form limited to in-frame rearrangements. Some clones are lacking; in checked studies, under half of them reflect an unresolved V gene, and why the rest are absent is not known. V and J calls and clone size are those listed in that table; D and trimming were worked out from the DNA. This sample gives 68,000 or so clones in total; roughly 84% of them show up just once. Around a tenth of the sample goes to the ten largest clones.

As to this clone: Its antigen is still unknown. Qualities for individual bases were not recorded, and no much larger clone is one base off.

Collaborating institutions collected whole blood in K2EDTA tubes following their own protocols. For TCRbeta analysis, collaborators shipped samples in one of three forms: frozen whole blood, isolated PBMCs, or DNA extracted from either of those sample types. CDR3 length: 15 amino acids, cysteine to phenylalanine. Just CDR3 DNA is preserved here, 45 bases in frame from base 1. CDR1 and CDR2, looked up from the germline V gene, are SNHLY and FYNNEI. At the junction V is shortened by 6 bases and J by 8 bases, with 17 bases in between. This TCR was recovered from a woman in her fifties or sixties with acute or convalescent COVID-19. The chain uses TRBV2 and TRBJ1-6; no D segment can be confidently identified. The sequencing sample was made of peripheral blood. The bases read TGTGCCAGCAGCCAAAGGTGGGGAGTTGATTCACCCCTCCACTTT. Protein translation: CASSQRWGVDSPLHF. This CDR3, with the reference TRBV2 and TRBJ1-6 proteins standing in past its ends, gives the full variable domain EPEVTQTPSHQVTQMGQEVILRCVPISNHLYFYWYRQILGQKVEFLVSFYNNEISEKSEIFDDQFSVERPDGSNFTLKIRSTKLEDSAMYFCASSQRWGVDSPLHFGNGTRLTVT.